These 32 T cell receptor beta chains were all obtained from the same sample, sequenced in a study of T cells in Graves' hyperthyroidism and ophthalmopathy. RNA transcripts were the template for amplifying TCR beta CDR3 regions. During a first-round RT-PCR of the TCR CDR3, the HTBI primer set was used. TCRdb passed the multiplex PCR reads through MiXCR, listing each CDR3 protein once. This sample carries around 300,000 distinct CDR3 sequences, about 20% of them seen once, and the ten largest clones take roughly 60%. Sequencing used blood. The origin of the receptors is a man aged 25 to 40 with Graves' ophthalmopathy.

This clonotype was counted a single time. Mismatch with germline at one junction end may stem from a read error. J is TRBJ1-1 and V is TRBV5-1; tentatively, D is TRBD1 (5 bases). Germline V gene data show CDR1 as SGHRS and CDR2 as YFSETQ. This CDR3 spans 16 amino acids. The CDR3 here is CASSLPQAGMRTETFF. CDR3 sequence (DNA): TGCGCCAGCAGCCTCCCTCAGGCAGGGATGCGCACTGAAACTTTCTTT.

This clonotype was detected only a few times. The chain has TRBV12-5 and TRBJ2-5; D perhaps matches TRBD2 (6 bases). Germline loops: CDR1 LGHNT, CDR2 FRNRAP. The CDR3 runs to 14 residues. Trimming stripped 0 bases from V and 3 bases from J, with 8 bases between. The CDR3 nucleotides read TGTGCTAGTGGTTTGGTACGCGGGGAAGAGACCCAGTACTTC. It is translated as CASGLVRGEETQYF.

In its sample, this clonotype was seen a few times. The chain couples TRBV20-1 to TRBJ2-1; TRBD2 matches at 10 bases. The CDR3 contains 18 residues. The ends lost 0 bases at V and 5 bases at J; junction bases unmatched: 13. CDR1 is DFQATT and CDR2 is SNEGSKA in the germline V gene (reference sequence). The CDR3 reads CSARDTLAGDSFHNEQFF. CDR3 in DNA: TGCAGTGCTAGAGATACCCTAGCGGGAGACAGCTTCCACAATGAGCAGTTCTTC.

The chain combines TRBV7-9 with TRBJ2-1; 12 nucleotides match TRBD2. The CDR3 is made up of 14 amino acids. V was pared by 5 bases and J by 6 bases, with 2 bases of the junction left unmatched. Per germline, CDR1 SEHNR and CDR2 FQNEAQ (reference sequence). The CDR3: CASSRTSGTNEQFF. CDR3 bases: TGTGCCAGCAGCCGGACTAGCGGGACCAATGAGCAGTTCTTC.

The J gene is TRBJ2-1, the V gene TRBV28; D is unresolved. This CDR3 spans 15 amino acids. Germline V gene sequence: CDR1 MDHEN, CDR2 SYDVKM. V was trimmed by 8 bases and J by 0 bases, leaving 14 bases between them. As DNA, the CDR3 is TGTGCCAGCGGGTTGTCCCTCAGCTCCTACAATGAGCAGTTCTTC. It specifies CASGLSLSSYNEQFF.

This clonotype has a handful of counts. The chain couples TRBV12-3 or TRBV12-4 to TRBJ1-2; unclear D gene. The CDR3 has 13 amino acids. The V end lost 3 bases, the J end lost 6 bases, and 11 bases lay between the germline ends. For the CDR3, the DNA is TGTGCCAGCAGTTTTGGACGAGATGATGGCTACACCTTC. This sequence encodes CASSFGRDDGYTF.

At least ten counts were recorded for this clonotype. The chain joins TRBV3-1 to TRBJ1-4; tentatively, D is TRBD1 (5 bases). Deletions cut 4 bases from V and 7 bases from J, with 22 bases between. There are 17 residues in the CDR3. Germline values: CDR1 LGHDT, CDR2 YNNKEL (reference sequence). The CDR3 protein is CASSPGDGAGLSEKLFF. The CDR3 bases are TGTGCCAGCAGCCCCGGAGACGGGGCAGGCTTGAGTGAAAAACTGTTTTTT. Drawing the rest from reference TRBV3-1 and TRBJ1-4, the complete variable domain is DTAVSQTPKYLVTQMGNDKSIKCEQNLGHDTMYWYKQDSKKFLKIMFSYNNKELIINETVPNRFSPKSPDKAHLNLHINSLELGDSAVYFCASSPGDGAGLSEKLFFGSGTQLSVL.

J is TRBJ1-1 and V is TRBV5-4; TRBD1 matches 9 bases. The V and J ends lost 5 bases and 4 bases, in that order; junction bases with no gene match: 6. CDR1 and CDR2 from the germline V gene are SGHNT and YYREEE (reference sequence). CDR3 length: 14 residues. DNA of the CDR3: TGTGCCAGCAGAACAGGGGGCGTTGGCACTGAAGCTTTCTTT. Translating gives CASRTGGVGTEAFF.

This clonotype appeared many times. The chain carries TRBV28 and TRBJ2-2, with D uncertain. Germline V gene lookup returns CDR1 MDHEN and CDR2 SYDVKM. V lost 6 bases to trimming and J lost 3 bases, with 11 bases between them. The length of the CDR3 is 14 residues. CDR3 DNA sequence: TGTGCCAGCAGCCATGACATAGACACCGGGGAGCTGTTTTTT. It translates to CASSHDIDTGELFF.

At least ten counts were recorded for this clonotype. V usage is TRBV11-2 and J usage is TRBJ2-1; possibly TRBD1 or TRBD2 for D (5 bases each). The germline V gene has CDR1 SGHAT and CDR2 FQNNGV. The germline V and J ends were trimmed by 2 bases and 12 bases, with 17 bases remaining between them. The CDR3 extends over 14 amino acids. The CDR3 loop is CASSLTGPVSGQFF. Written as DNA, the CDR3 is TGTGCCAGCAGCTTAACGGGGCCCGTGAGCGGGCAGTTCTTC.

This chain joins TRBV10-1 and TRBJ2-6; D is perhaps TRBD1 (5 bases). In germline, CDR1 is WNHNN, CDR2 SYGVQD (reference sequence). The CDR3 is made up of 15 amino acids. V gave up 0 bases and J gave up 2 bases, with 5 bases separating them. Here the CDR3 reads CASSESRAGANVLTF. CDR3 DNA sequence: TGCGCCAGCAGTGAGTCCAGGGCTGGGGCCAACGTCCTGACTTTC.

The rearrangement links TRBV3-1 to TRBJ2-5; D gene ambiguous. CDR3 length: 12 residues. Germline V gives CDR1 LGHDT, CDR2 YNNKEL (reference sequence). V was pared by 1 base and J by 7 bases, with 7 bases between. CDR3 in DNA: TGTGCCAGCAGCCAAGGATGGAGGACCCAGTACTTC. Protein product: CASSQGWRTQYF.

The chain recombines TRBV5-5 with TRBJ1-4, with D maybe TRBD1 (6 bases). This CDR3 region has 14 residues. CDR1 SGHKS and CDR2 YYEKEE come from the germline V gene (reference sequence). With 1 base removed from V and 7 bases from J, the gap between germline ends came to 11 bases. CDR3 protein: CASSLSQGPEKLFF. In nucleotides, the CDR3 is TGTGCCAGCAGCTTGAGTCAGGGGCCTGAAAAACTGTTTTTT.

Only a few counts were recorded for this clonotype. The V gene is TRBV7-9, the J gene TRBJ2-7; perhaps TRBD1 as D (6 bases). The V and J ends lost 5 bases and 0 bases respectively, with 14 bases between them. The CDR3 consists of 15 residues. From germline, CDR1 is SEHNR and CDR2 FQNEAQ (reference sequence). CDR3 bases: TGTGCCAGCAGCCCCTCGTCGGACAGCTCCTACGAGCAGTACTTC. This translates into CASSPSSDSSYEQYF.

This clonotype was found a few times. This chain uses TRBV5-5 with TRBJ2-1; D is ambiguous. The CDR3 loop spans 12 amino acids. V lost 0 bases to trimming and J lost 6 bases, with 4 bases between them. The V gene's germline CDR1 is SGHKS and CDR2 YYEKEE (reference sequence). In DNA form, the CDR3 reads TGTGCCAGCAGCTTGGCCCCCAATGAGCAGTTCTTC. Protein product: CASSLAPNEQFF.

There are many counts of this clonotype. This chain joins TRBV11-2 and TRBJ1-3; D gene ambiguous. Trimming took off 3 bases at V and 0 bases at J, with 3 bases between the two ends. The length of the CDR3 is 13 residues. The germline gives CDR1 SGHAT, CDR2 FQNNGV. The DNA for the CDR3 is TGTGCCAGCAGCTTGAGCTCTGGAAACACCATATATTTT. Translating gives CASSLSSGNTIYF.

The chain joins TRBV9 to TRBJ2-7, with 7 nucleotides matching TRBD2. The CDR3 spans 13 residues. Germline CDR1 is SGDLS and CDR2 is YYNGEE. The ends lost 3 bases at V and 3 bases at J; junction bases unmatched: 3. The CDR3 loop reads CASSAASGYEQYF. The DNA for the CDR3 is TGTGCCAGCAGCGCGGCTAGCGGCTACGAGCAGTACTTC.

This clonotype was counted a few times. J is TRBJ2-3 and V is TRBV6-2 or TRBV6-3; no clear D gene. Germline V gene lookup returns CDR1 MNHEY and CDR2 SVGEGT. V was pared by 2 bases and J by 3 bases, with 9 bases between. The CDR3 sequence is 14 residues long. The CDR3 here is CASSYATGTDTQYF. DNA of the CDR3: TGTGCCAGCAGTTACGCCACCGGGACAGATACGCAGTATTTT.

Comments on this clonotype: This likely stems from a read error, as it lies one base from a far larger clone. The V gene is TRBV28, the J gene TRBJ1-1; D is unclear. V lost 4 bases and J 3 bases, leaving 3 bases between the germline ends. This CDR3 is built from 11 residues. Germline V gene data show CDR1 as MDHEN and CDR2 as SYDVKM. As DNA, the CDR3 is TGTGCCAGCAGTTGGGACACTGAAGCTTTCTTT. This translates into CASSWDTEAFF.

The V call is TRBV5-1, the J call TRBJ1-1, with 7 bases matching TRBD1. CDR1 and CDR2 (germline): SGHRS, YFSETQ. The CDR3 covers 17 residues. V trimming: 0 bases; J trimming: 3 bases; junction bases outside the gene matches: 11. This chain's CDR3 is CASSLDPKGAEDTEAFF. CDR3 nucleotides: TGCGCCAGCAGCTTGGACCCCAAGGGGGCAGAGGACACTGAAGCTTTCTTT.

This clonotype was picked up a small number of times. The chain couples TRBV2 to TRBJ2-7; D not resolved. The V gene lost 6 bases and the J gene lost 5 bases, with 11 bases spanning the gap. CDR1 and CDR2 from the germline V gene are SNHLY and FYNNEI. The CDR3 sequence is 12 residues long. The CDR3 spells CASSSSGNEQYF. Here the CDR3 DNA reads TGTGCCAGCAGCTCCTCAGGAAACGAGCAGTACTTC.

This clonotype was picked up many times. The chain couples TRBV20-1 to TRBJ1-4, with D unresolved. The CDR3 extends over 13 amino acids. Germline CDR1 DFQATT, CDR2 SNEGSKA (reference sequence). Between the trimmed V and J ends, which lost 5 bases and 0 bases, there was a span of 7 bases. CDR3 in DNA: TGCAGTGCTTTACTCGCAACTAATGAAAAACTGTTTTTT. Translating it yields CSALLATNEKLFF.

The rearrangement uses TRBV5-1 and TRBJ2-7; perhaps TRBD2 as D (7 bases). Between the trimmed V and J ends, which lost 0 bases and 4 bases, there was a span of 17 bases. CDR1 SGHRS and CDR2 YFSETQ come from the germline V gene. This CDR3 spans 16 amino acids. The CDR3 DNA follows: TGCGCCAGCAGCTTGGAGGGGGGAGGGCTTGAATACGAGCAGTACTTC. Translating it yields CASSLEGGGLEYEQYF.

The V and J genes are TRBV14 and TRBJ2-7; 9 bases map to TRBD2. Germline CDR1 SGHDN, CDR2 FVKESK. The CDR3 is 15 residues long. V was clipped by 5 bases and J by 4 bases; unmatched bases: 9. The CDR3 spells CASSEGLARLYEQYF. The CDR3 nucleotides are TGTGCCAGCAGCGAGGGACTAGCAAGATTGTACGAGCAGTACTTC.

This clonotype was counted at least ten times. The CDR3 loop is CAIRTGTGGTSSYEQYF. The CDR3 DNA is TGTGCCATCAGGACCGGGACAGGGGGCACGTCTAGCTACGAGCAGTACTTC. The J gene is TRBJ2-7, the V gene TRBV10-3; 12 bases agree with TRBD1. The CDR3 sequence is 17 residues long. V gave up 6 bases and J gave up 3 bases; unmatched junction bases: 12. Germline CDR1 and CDR2: ENHRY and SYGVKD.

V and J are TRBV24-1 and TRBJ2-5, with TRBD2 matching 8 bases. From germline, CDR1 is KGHDR and CDR2 SFDVKD. V trimming: 4 bases; J trimming: 4 bases; junction bases outside the gene matches: 10. The CDR3 runs 16 residues. The DNA of the CDR3 is TGTGCCACCAGTGAGGGAGGAGCGGGAGTTGGAGAGACCCAGTACTTC. Encoded protein: CATSEGGAGVGETQYF.

This clonotype was counted ten times or more. The rearrangement joins TRBV6-1 to TRBJ2-1; TRBD1 is a possible D gene (6 bases). CDR3 length: 15 amino acids. The V end was cut by 9 bases, the J end by 5 bases, with 20 bases between. The germline CDR1 and CDR2 sequences are MNHNS and SASEGT. The CDR3 DNA sequence: TGTGCCAGTTATAGTTTGGGACAAGATAACAATGAGCAGTTCTTC. This gives the protein CASYSLGQDNNEQFF.

The rearrangement links TRBV5-1 to TRBJ2-7, with 8 positions matching TRBD1. The CDR3 is 14 amino acids. V lost 6 bases to trimming and J lost 6 bases; unmatched junction nucleotides: 11. Germline CDR1 is SGHRS and CDR2 is YFSETQ. In DNA, the CDR3 is TGCGCCAGCAACAAAGGACAGGGAAGGAGCGAGCAGTACTTC. As protein: CASNKGQGRSEQYF. Full variable domain (rest looked up from reference TRBV5-1 and TRBJ2-7): KAGVTQTPRYLIKTRGQQVTLSCSPISGHRSVSWYQQTPGQGLQFLFEYFSETQRNKGNFPGRFSGRQFSNSRSEMNVSTLELGDSALYLCASNKGQGRSEQYFGPGTRLTVT.

The chain links TRBV11-1 to TRBJ2-1; 11 bases agree with TRBD2. Germline V gives CDR1 SGHAT, CDR2 FQDESV (reference sequence). CDR3 length: 15 residues. V trimming: 4 bases; J trimming: 6 bases; junction bases outside the gene matches: 5. The DNA for the CDR3 is TGTGCCAGCAGCTCGGGACTAGCGGCACTCAATGAGCAGTTCTTC. This gives the protein CASSSGLAALNEQFF.

The table lists this clonotype with a few counts. The chain has TRBV6-1 and TRBJ2-2; 11 nucleotides match TRBD2. Germline V CDR1 and CDR2: MNHNS, SASEGT. V lost 6 bases and J lost 1; bases outside the gene matches: 7. The CDR3 length is 17 residues. The CDR3 nucleotides are TGTGCCAGCAGGGTACAGGGACTAGCGGAGAACACCGGGGAGCTGTTTTTT. This encodes CASRVQGLAENTGELFF.

The table lists this clonotype with a few counts. The chain links TRBV13 to TRBJ2-1, with TRBD2 identical over 9 bases. Germline trimming cut 7 bases from V and 8 bases from J; bases unmatched to any gene: 12. Germline V gene lookup returns CDR1 PRHDT and CDR2 FYEKMQ (reference sequence). The CDR3 is 15 residues long. The CDR3 spells CASIQRAGGPYEQFF. The CDR3 DNA sequence: TGTGCCAGCATACAACGGGCGGGAGGGCCTTATGAGCAGTTCTTC. The full variable domain, in which reference TRBV13 and TRBJ2-1 provide the parts outside the CDR3, is AAGVIQSPRHLIKEKRETATLKCYPIPRHDTVYWYQQGPGQDPQFLISFYEKMQSDKGSIPDRFSAQQFSDYHSELNMSSLELGDSALYFCASIQRAGGPYEQFFGPGTRLTVL.

This clonotype was seen ten or more times. This chain connects TRBV3-1 to TRBJ1-1, with D possibly being TRBD1 (5 bases). The V end was cut by 2 bases, the J end by 0 bases, with 7 bases between. The CDR3 consists of 14 residues. Per the germline V gene, CDR1 is LGHDT and CDR2 is YNNKEL (reference sequence). For the CDR3, the DNA is TGTGCCAGCAGCCAACAGGGCATGAACACTGAAGCTTTCTTT. Encoded protein: CASSQQGMNTEAFF.